This TCR beta chain was identified in a study of blood T cell repertoires in COVID-19. The wider study: Sites in the United States, Italy and Spain provided acute and convalescent COVID-19 samples. The analysed material was cDNA or gDNA that came from T cells, B-cell-depleted T cells, or PBMCs.

In the 2 weeks before study entry, exposed participants met a COVID-19 case, which was PCR-confirmed or clinician-diagnosed. The V gene's germline CDR1 is ENHRY and CDR2 SYGVKD. V gave up 4 bases and J gave up 5 bases; unmatched junction bases: 4. This CDR3 comprises 13 residues. TCRdb's table, derived via immunoSEQ multiplex PCR, lists solely in-frame clones and lacks some. This table has some 360,000 clones, about 88% appearing once. This chain connects TRBV10-3 to TRBJ2-5; TRBD2 agrees at 7 bases. The receptor was isolated from a woman aged 30 to 39 who had been exposed to COVID-19. Material: PBMCs or T cells enriched from blood (not recorded which). Written as DNA, the CDR3 is TGTGCCATCAGTGCGGGGACTACCGAGACCCAGTACTTC. This codes for CAISAGTTETQYF.